This TCR beta chain was sequenced during a study of blood T cell repertoires in COVID-19. About the study: From T cells, B-cell-depleted T cells, or PBMCs came the material, which was cDNA or gDNA.

The CDR3 runs 13 residues. The V segment lost 4 bases and the J segment 4 bases; nucleotides outside the gene matches: 2. The germline V gene has CDR1 KGHSH and CDR2 LQKENI. Residents of about two dozen US areas, aged about 18 to 95 years, made up the participants. Each participant's cohort was designated according to participant-reported clinical history. How the authors handled the data: Nucleated cell counts were estimated from reference gene primer amplification. TCRdb keeps only in-frame clones here, not all; method: immunoSEQ multiplex PCR. V and J calls plus clone size are reproduced from that table; the DNA served to infer D and trimming. This table has about 280,000 clones, 70% to 90% appearing once.

This TCR came from an older woman in a cohort exposed to, infected with or recovered from COVID-19 (not recorded which). V and J are TRBV18 and TRBJ2-5; the match to TRBD2 covers 8 bases. The sample consisted of PBMCs or T cells enriched from blood (not recorded which). CDR3 in amino acids: CASSLGTRETQYF. The CDR3, as DNA: TGTGCCAGCTCACTTGGGACTAGAGAGACCCAGTACTTC.